This T cell receptor (beta chain) appears in the sequencing data of a study of CD4+ T cells in melanoma. Study-wide results and limits: CD8+ T cell, macrophage and B cell function reportedly correlated with neoantigen-specific CD4+ T cells. Reportedly, melanoma neoantigen-specific CD4+ T cells showed varied differentiation states.

Measured with immunoSEQ multiplex PCR; TCRdb has only the in-frame clones, and not every one. The table records more than 10,000 clones, roughly 60% of them present only once. Trimming stripped 10 bases from V and 10 bases from J, with 31 bases between. The length of the CDR3 is 16 residues. From germline, CDR1 is MGHRA and CDR2 YSYEKL. Comment on this clone: Its antigen is unknown.

The sequenced material came from cells from a culture (not recorded whether cultured in vitro). This clonotype originated in a human donor with melanoma. The gene calls are TRBV4-1 and TRBJ1-1; tentative D call: TRBD1 (5 bases). The CDR3 here is CATNPLYTREEAGAFF. In nucleotides, the CDR3 is TGCGCCACCAATCCACTGTATACCAGGGAGGAAGCCGGAGCTTTCTTT.